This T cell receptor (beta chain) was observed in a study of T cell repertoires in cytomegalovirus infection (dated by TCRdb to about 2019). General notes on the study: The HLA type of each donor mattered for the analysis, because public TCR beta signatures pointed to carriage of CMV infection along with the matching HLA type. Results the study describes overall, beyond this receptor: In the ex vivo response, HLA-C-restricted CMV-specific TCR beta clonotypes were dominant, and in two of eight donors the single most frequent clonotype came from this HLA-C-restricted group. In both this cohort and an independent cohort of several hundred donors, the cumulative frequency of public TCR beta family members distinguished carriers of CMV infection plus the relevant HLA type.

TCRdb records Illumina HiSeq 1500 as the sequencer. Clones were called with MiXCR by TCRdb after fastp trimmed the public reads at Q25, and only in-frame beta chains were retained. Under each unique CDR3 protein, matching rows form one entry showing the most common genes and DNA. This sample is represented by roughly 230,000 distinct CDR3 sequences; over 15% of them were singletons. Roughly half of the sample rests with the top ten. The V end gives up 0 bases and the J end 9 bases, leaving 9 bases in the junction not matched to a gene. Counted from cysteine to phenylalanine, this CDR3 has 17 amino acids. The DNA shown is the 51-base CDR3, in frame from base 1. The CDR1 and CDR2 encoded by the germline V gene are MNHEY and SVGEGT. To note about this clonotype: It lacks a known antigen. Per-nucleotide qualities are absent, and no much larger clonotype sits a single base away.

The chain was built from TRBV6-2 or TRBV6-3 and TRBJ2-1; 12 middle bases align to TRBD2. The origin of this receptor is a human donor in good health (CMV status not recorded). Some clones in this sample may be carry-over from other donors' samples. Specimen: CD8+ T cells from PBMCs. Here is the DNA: TGTGCCAGCAGTTACTCGATCCTAGCGGGGGGGCAGCGTGAGCAGTTCTTC. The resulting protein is CASSYSILAGGQREQFF.